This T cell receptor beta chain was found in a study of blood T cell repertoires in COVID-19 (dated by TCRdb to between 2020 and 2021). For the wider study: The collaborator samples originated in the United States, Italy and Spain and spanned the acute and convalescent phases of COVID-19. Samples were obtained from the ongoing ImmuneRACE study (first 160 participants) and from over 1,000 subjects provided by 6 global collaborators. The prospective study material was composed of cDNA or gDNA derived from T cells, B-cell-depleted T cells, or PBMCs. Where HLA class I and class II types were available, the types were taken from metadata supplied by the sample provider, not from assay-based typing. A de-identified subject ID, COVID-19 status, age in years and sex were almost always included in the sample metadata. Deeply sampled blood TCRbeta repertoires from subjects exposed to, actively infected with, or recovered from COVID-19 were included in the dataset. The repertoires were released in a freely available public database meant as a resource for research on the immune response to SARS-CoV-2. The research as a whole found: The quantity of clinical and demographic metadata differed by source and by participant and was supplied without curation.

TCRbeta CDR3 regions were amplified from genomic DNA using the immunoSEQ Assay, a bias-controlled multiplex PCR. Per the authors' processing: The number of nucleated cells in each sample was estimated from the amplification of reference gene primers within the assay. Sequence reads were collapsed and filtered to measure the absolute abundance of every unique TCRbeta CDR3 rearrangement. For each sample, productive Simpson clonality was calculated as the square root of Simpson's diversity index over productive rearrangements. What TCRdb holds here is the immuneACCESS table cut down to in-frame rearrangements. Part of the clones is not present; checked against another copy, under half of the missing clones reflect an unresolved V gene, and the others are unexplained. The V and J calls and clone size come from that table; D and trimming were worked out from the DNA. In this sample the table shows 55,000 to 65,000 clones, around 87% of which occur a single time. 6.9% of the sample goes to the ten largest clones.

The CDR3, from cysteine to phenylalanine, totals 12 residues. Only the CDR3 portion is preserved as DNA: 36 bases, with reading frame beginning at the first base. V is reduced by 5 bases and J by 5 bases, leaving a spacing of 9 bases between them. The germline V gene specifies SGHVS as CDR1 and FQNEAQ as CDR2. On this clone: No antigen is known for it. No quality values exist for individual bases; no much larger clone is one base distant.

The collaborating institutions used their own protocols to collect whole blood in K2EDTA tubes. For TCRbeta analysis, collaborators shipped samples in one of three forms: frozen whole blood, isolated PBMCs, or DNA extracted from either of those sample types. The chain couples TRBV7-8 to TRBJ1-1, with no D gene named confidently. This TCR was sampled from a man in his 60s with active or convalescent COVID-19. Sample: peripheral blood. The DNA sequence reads TGTGCCAGCAGCGTTTCTGTTACTGAAGCTTTCTTT. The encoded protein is CASSVSVTEAFF.